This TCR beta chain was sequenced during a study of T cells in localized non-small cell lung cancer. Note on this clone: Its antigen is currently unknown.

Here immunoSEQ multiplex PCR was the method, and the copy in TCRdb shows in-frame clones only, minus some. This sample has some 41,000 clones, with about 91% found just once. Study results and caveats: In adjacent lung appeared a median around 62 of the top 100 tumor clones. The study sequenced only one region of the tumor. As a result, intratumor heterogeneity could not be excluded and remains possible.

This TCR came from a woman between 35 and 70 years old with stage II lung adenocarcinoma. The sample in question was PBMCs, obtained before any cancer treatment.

CDR3 amino acids: CASSLWGVWTQYF. In nucleotides, the CDR3 is TGTGCCAGCAGTTTATGGGGGGTCTGGACGCAGTATTTT. The rearrangement uses TRBV28 and TRBJ2-3; D is tentatively TRBD1 or TRBD2 (5 bases each). V was clipped by 0 bases and J by 9 bases, with 10 bases between them. This CDR3 is built from 13 residues. Germline V gene sequence: CDR1 MDHEN, CDR2 SYDVKM.